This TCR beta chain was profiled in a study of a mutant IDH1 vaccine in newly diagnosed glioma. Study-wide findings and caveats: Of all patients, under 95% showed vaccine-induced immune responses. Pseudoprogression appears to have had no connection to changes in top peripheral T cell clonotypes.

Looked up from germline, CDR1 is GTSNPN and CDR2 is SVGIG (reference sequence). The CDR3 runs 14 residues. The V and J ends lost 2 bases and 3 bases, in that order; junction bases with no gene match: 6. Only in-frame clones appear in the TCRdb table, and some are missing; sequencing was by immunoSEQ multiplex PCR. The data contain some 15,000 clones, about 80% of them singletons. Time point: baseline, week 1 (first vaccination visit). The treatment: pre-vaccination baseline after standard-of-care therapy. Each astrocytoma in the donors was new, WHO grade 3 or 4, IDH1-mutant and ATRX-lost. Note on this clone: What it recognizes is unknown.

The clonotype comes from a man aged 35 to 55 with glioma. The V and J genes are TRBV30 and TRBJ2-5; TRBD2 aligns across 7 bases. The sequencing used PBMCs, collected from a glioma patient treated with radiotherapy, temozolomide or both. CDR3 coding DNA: TGTGCCTGGAGTTGGGGGAGGGGCAAAGAGACCCAGTACTTC. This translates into CAWSWGRGKETQYF.